This T cell receptor (beta chain) was profiled in a study of blood T cell repertoires in COVID-19. Study-level background: COVID-19 samples, acute and convalescent, were from the United States, Italy and Spain. T cells, B-cell-depleted T cells, or PBMCs provided the cDNA or gDNA that served as material.

The CDR3 runs to 16 residues. With 2 bases removed from V and 0 bases from J, the gap between germline ends came to 12 bases. Germline V gene lookup returns CDR1 MNHEY and CDR2 SMNVEV (reference sequence). A Seattle source enrolled patients during active infection and followed them longitudinally. Authors' data handling: Estimation of nucleated cell counts relied on the amplification of reference gene primers. Some clones are missing from TCRdb's copy, which holds only in-frame ones; the method was immunoSEQ multiplex PCR. V, J and clone size are taken as reported in that table, and D and trimming were inferred from the DNA itself. The data hold hundreds of thousands of clones, with around nine tenths observed a single time.

The sample consisted of peripheral blood. The chain is built from TRBV27 and TRBJ2-3, with D possibly being TRBD2 (6 bases). The TCR sequence derives from a woman in her 70s with COVID-19, enrolled during active disease. CDR3 sequence (DNA): TGTGCCAGCAGTTTACGCGGAGGGGTCAGCACAGATACGCAGTATTTT. Amino acids: CASSLRGGVSTDTQYF.